The entry below describes one TCR beta chain. Enrollees, about 18 to 89 years old, lived in approximately 25 US areas. Donors in Cohort 3 who had recovered were those with two negative PCRs, healthcare professional clearance, or resolution of their symptoms. This sample was included in a study of blood T cell repertoires in COVID-19. TCRdb's table, derived via immunoSEQ multiplex PCR, lists solely in-frame clones and lacks some. This sample has some 460,000 clones, with 87% found just once. The CDR3 covers 14 residues. From germline, CDR1 is SNHLY and CDR2 FYNNEI. This TCR derives from a woman between 18 and 29 years old who had recovered from COVID-19. The material sequenced was PBMCs or T cells enriched from blood (not recorded which). The chain joins TRBV2 to TRBJ1-1, with 8 positions matching TRBD1. The CDR3 protein is CANRGGRGDTEAFF. The CDR3 DNA reads as TGTGCTAACAGGGGGGGGAGGGGAGACACTGAAGCTTTCTTT. The variable domain in full, completed from reference TRBV2 and TRBJ1-1, reads EPEVTQTPSHQVTQMGQEVILRCVPISNHLYFYWYRQILGQKVEFLVSFYNNEISEKSEIFDDQFSVERPDGSNFTLKIRSTKLEDSAMYFCANRGGRGDTEAFFGQGTRLTVV.